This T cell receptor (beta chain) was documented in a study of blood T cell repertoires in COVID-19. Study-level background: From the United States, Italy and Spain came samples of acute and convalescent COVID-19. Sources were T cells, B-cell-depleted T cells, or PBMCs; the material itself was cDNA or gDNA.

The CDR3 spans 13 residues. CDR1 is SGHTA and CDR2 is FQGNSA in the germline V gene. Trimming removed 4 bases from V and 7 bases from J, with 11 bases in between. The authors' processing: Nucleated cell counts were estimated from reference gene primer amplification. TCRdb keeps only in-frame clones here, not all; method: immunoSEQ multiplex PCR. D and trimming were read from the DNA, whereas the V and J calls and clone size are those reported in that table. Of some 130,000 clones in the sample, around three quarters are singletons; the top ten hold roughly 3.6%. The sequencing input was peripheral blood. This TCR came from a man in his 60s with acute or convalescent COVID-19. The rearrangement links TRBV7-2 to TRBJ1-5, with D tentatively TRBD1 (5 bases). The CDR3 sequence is CASSSRGDQPQHF. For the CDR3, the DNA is TGTGCCAGCAGCTCAAGGGGCGACCAGCCCCAGCATTTT.